A selection of T cell receptor beta chains follows, all from one sample in a study of blood T cells in healthy people across ages. TCRdb re-derived calls from the 5' RACE reads in MiXCR, one entry per CDR3 protein. The data contain hundreds of thousands of distinct CDR3 sequences, around 21% of them singletons. Sample: blood. Receptor source: a man between 65 and 80 years old in good health. Both conserved end residues are part of each CDR3. Each record gives: D gene, J gene, V gene, clone size, CDR3 protein, CDR3 DNA. The D gene is left open where the match is weak. Clone size is stated in some rows and not others, as once, few, many or a class when expanded.

TRBD2 TRBJ2-2 TRBV20-1 NA CSARGTSGRGRNTGELFF TGCAGTGCTAGAGGGACTAGCGGGAGGGGACGCAACACCGGGGAGCTGTTTTTT
TRBD1 TRBJ1-2 TRBV7-9 few CASSQTGGGGYTF TGTGCCAGCAGCCAGACAGGGGGCGGCGGCTACACCTTC
TRBD2 TRBJ2-5 TRBV5-1 NA CASSVGTSREEQYF TGCGCCAGCAGTGTCGGGACTAGCCGAGAGGAGCAGTACTTC
TRBD2 TRBJ2-5 TRBV3-1 once CASSRGLAGGPEQETQYF TGTGCCAGCAGCCGTGGACTAGCGGGGGGGCCGGAGCAAGAGACCCAGTACTTC
TRBD2 TRBJ2-3 TRBV20-1 few CSASGTSGLGYTTDTQYF TGCAGTGCTAGCGGGACTAGCGGGTTAGGTTACACGACAGATACGCAGTATTTT
NA TRBJ2-5 TRBV3-1 few CASSQRWEETQYF TGTGCCAGCAGCCAAAGATGGGAAGAGACCCAGTACTTC
TRBD2 TRBJ2-5 TRBV9 NA CASSVFDPGLEGETQYF TGTGCCAGCAGCGTATTCGACCCGGGACTAGAGGGTGAGACCCAGTACTTC
NA TRBJ1-3 TRBV14 NA CASSQDPGFQGGNTIYF TGTGCCAGCAGCCAAGATCCGGGGTTCCAAGGTGGAAACACCATATATTTT
TRBD1 TRBJ2-2 TRBV19 few CATLQGARYAGELFF TGTGCCACCTTACAGGGGGCGAGGTACGCCGGGGAGCTGTTTTTT
NA TRBJ2-3 TRBV12-3/TRBV12-4 NA CASSPMARTDTQYF TGTGCCAGCAGTCCCATGGCACGCACAGATACGCAGTATTTT
NA TRBJ1-5 TRBV29-1 NA CSVHWGNQPQHF TGCAGCGTTCACTGGGGAAATCAGCCCCAGCATTTT
TRBD1 TRBJ1-1 TRBV30 few CAWSVRDRGTEAFF TGTGCCTGGAGTGTAAGGGACAGGGGCACTGAAGCTTTCTTT
TRBD2 TRBJ2-5 TRBV12-5 NA CASGQGLAQETQYF TGTGCTAGTGGACAGGGACTAGCACAAGAGACCCAGTACTTC
NA TRBJ2-7 TRBV29-1 NA CSVEGFWGSSYEQYF TGCAGCGTTGAAGGCTTTTGGGGGAGCTCCTACGAGCAGTACTTC
NA TRBJ2-5 TRBV18 few CASSPARGQETQYF TGTGCCAGCTCACCGGCTAGGGGCCAAGAGACCCAGTACTTC
NA TRBJ1-1 TRBV4-3 NA CASSQDPLGAYTEAFF TGCGCCAGCAGCCAAGATCCGCTGGGGGCCTACACTGAAGCTTTCTTT